The 4 T cell receptor beta chains given below trace back to one sample, sequenced in a study of blood T cell repertoires in COVID-19. Here immunoSEQ multiplex PCR was the method, and the copy in TCRdb shows in-frame clones only, minus some. Of 100,000 to 150,000 clones in the sample, around 88% are singletons; the top ten hold about a tenth. The sample taken for sequencing was peripheral blood. The receptors originated from a man aged 45-65 years with acute or convalescent COVID-19.

J is TRBJ1-2 and V is TRBV13; D unclear. The CDR3 has 14 amino acids. Germline-derived CDR1 and CDR2 are PRHDT and FYEKMQ (reference sequence). Trimming cost V 4 bases and J 8 bases, with 17 bases left between them. The CDR3 DNA is TGTGCCAGCAGCTCTATTGACTCGAATGGGGGCTACACCTTC. This translates into CASSSIDSNGGYTF.

This chain connects TRBV28 to TRBJ1-2, with D possibly being TRBD1 (5 bases). Germline lookup yields CDR1 MDHEN and CDR2 SYDVKM. The V end lost 2 bases, the J end lost 13 bases, and 20 bases lay between the germline ends. The CDR3 covers 14 residues. CDR3 residues: CASSLAGGIVECTF. CDR3 coding DNA: TGTGCCAGCAGTTTAGCGGGGGGGATTGTGGAGTGCACCTTC.

The chain couples TRBV5-1 to TRBJ1-1; TRBD1 aligns across 7 bases. There are 15 residues in the CDR3. The ends lost 3 bases at V and 8 bases at J; junction bases unmatched: 13. The germline gives CDR1 SGHRS, CDR2 YFSETQ. In nucleotides, the CDR3 is TGCGCCAGCAGCTGGGGGGACAGAAGTAGGGAGGAAGCTTTCTTT. Translated: CASSWGDRSREEAFF.

The chain carries TRBV18 and TRBJ1-5; D gene unclear. The germline V gene encodes CDR1 KGHSH and CDR2 LQKENI. V was shortened by 3 bases and J by 6 bases, with 15 bases between the two germline ends. The CDR3 consists of 15 residues. The CDR3 spells CASSPGRRPGQPQHF. Here the CDR3 DNA reads TGTGCCAGCTCACCCGGGAGGAGACCCGGTCAGCCCCAGCATTTT.